Below are 9 T cell receptor beta chains sequenced from a single sample in a study of T cells after yellow fever vaccination. TCRdb analysed the 5' RACE reads with MiXCR anew, one entry per CDR3 protein. The sample carries about 170,000 distinct CDR3 sequences, 6.2% recorded once. The sample here was CD4+ T cells sorted from PBMCs, taken on the day of the first yellow fever vaccination. The source of these receptors is a man aged 18 to 29 who received the YFV17D yellow fever vaccine.

This clonotype has a count of ten or more. V and J are TRBV5-1 and TRBJ2-2; 7 bases line up with TRBD1. The CDR3 spans 16 residues. Germline lookup yields CDR1 SGHRS and CDR2 YFSETQ. Losses at the gene ends were 0 bases for V and 1 base for J; bases not matched to a gene: 3. The CDR3 region is CASSLVGDRNTGELFF. In DNA, the CDR3 is TGCGCCAGCAGCTTGGTGGGGGACAGGAACACCGGGGAGCTGTTTTTT. Using reference TRBV5-1 and TRBJ2-2 for the parts outside the CDR3, the full variable domain is KAGVTQTPRYLIKTRGQQVTLSCSPISGHRSVSWYQQTPGQGLQFLFEYFSETQRNKGNFPGRFSGRQFSNSRSEMNVSTLELGDSALYLCASSLVGDRNTGELFFGEGSRLTVL.

Details on this clonotype: A much bigger clone sits one base away, suggesting this may be a read error. This rearrangement joins TRBV20-1 to TRBJ1-2; no definite D call. Germline values: CDR1 DFQATT, CDR2 SNEGSKA (reference sequence). The length of the CDR3 is 12 residues. V was pared by 4 bases and J by 5 bases, with 11 bases between. CDR3 protein: CSATEEGYGYTF. In DNA form, the CDR3 reads TGCAGTGCTACAGAGGAAGGTTATGGCTACACCTTC.

This clonotype has more than one count but fewer than ten. The CDR3 here is CASSQLKNRASYEQYV. The CDR3 nucleotides are TGCGCCAGCAGCCAACTTAAGAACAGGGCTTCCTACGAGCAGTACGTC. V gene TRBV4-3 combines with J gene TRBJ2-7; possibly TRBD1 for D (6 bases). This CDR3 has 16 amino acids. V shed 2 bases and J shed 1 base, with 15 bases lying between them. Germline values: CDR1 LGHNA, CDR2 YSLEER.

A few counts support this clonotype. The chain couples TRBV7-2 to TRBJ1-2; a possible D gene is TRBD1 (6 bases). Germline V gives CDR1 SGHTA, CDR2 FQGNSA. The ends were cut back, 2 bases at V and 8 bases at J, with 15 bases in the middle. The length of the CDR3 is 14 residues. The CDR3 sequence is CASSLPGARGGYTF. The CDR3 DNA reads TGTGCCAGCAGCTTACCGGGGGCCAGGGGAGGCTACACCTTC.

This clonotype was recorded a few times. The chain is built from TRBV10-2 and TRBJ2-7, with TRBD2 matching over 8 bases. Germline V gene data show CDR1 as WSHSY and CDR2 as SAAADI. CDR3 size: 16 residues. V shed 4 bases, J shed 4 bases, and the junction held 12 bases outside the gene matches. This chain's CDR3 is CASSGGLTGGRYEQYF. The DNA for the CDR3 is TGCGCCAGCAGTGGGGGGTTAACGGGGGGGCGGTACGAGCAGTACTTC.

This clonotype appeared many times. The CDR3 region has the DNA TGTGCCAGCGCGGGTCTAGCGGGGGGGCCAGATACGCAGTATTTT. This codes for CASAGLAGGPDTQYF. The genes are TRBV4-2 and TRBJ2-3, with 12 positions matching TRBD2. V dropped 8 bases and J dropped 4; count of bases not matched to a gene: 7. This CDR3 is built from 15 residues. Germline lookup yields CDR1 LGHNA and CDR2 YNFKEQ.

This clonotype was picked up a small number of times. The V call is TRBV27, the J call TRBJ2-5; D is perhaps TRBD1 (6 bases). With 3 bases removed from V and 4 bases from J, the gap between germline ends came to 18 bases. CDR3 length: 16 residues. Germline V CDR1 and CDR2: MNHEY, SMNVEV (reference sequence). The CDR3 DNA sequence: TGTGCCAGCAGTTTTAGTTACAGGGTATTTAGAGAGACCCAGTACTTC. This sequence encodes CASSFSYRVFRETQYF.

This clonotype was seen many times. The chain joins TRBV24-1 to TRBJ2-5, with a weak D call TRBD1 (7 bases). Germline loops: CDR1 KGHDR, CDR2 SFDVKD. Trimming pared 7 bases from V and 0 bases from J, leaving 17 bases between. CDR3 length: 16 amino acids. The CDR3 region is CATSLRGPGDQETQYF. CDR3 in DNA: TGTGCCACCAGCCTAAGGGGGCCGGGGGACCAAGAGACCCAGTACTTC.

This chain joins TRBV28 and TRBJ1-5, with D unclear. CDR1 and CDR2 (germline): MDHEN, SYDVKM. Trimming cost V 9 bases and J 1 base, with 7 bases left between them. The CDR3 runs 12 residues. CDR3 nucleotides: TGTGCCAGTAGGGTCAGCAATCAGCCCCAGCATTTT. Protein: CASRVSNQPQHF.